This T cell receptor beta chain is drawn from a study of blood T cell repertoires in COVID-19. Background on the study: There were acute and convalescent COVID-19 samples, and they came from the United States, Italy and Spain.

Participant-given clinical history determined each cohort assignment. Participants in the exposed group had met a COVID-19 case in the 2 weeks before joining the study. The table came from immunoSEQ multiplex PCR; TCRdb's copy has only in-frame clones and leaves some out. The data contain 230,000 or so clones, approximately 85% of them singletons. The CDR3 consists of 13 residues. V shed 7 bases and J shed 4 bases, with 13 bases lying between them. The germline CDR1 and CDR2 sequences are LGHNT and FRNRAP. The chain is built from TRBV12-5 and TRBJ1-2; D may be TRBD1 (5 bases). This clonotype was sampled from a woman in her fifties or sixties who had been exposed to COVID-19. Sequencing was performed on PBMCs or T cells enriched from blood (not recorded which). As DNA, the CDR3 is TGTGCTAGTGCCCGGGGGACCTCCTATGGCTACACCTTC. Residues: CASARGTSYGYTF.